These 17 T cell receptor beta chains were sequenced from one sample in a study of regulatory T cells in long-lasting Graves disease. Construction of TCR beta libraries relied on iRepertoire HTBI primers and on Arm-PCR targeting CDR3 regions. A single record per CDR3 protein comes from TCRdb applying MiXCR to the multiplex PCR reads. This sample has under 300,000 distinct CDR3 sequences, with roughly 18% found just once. Time point described: newly diagnosed GD, antithyroid drugs for less than 3 months. Generation of the TCR library employed RNA extracted from PBMCs. The sample here was peripheral blood mononuclear cells (PBMCs), taken at new diagnosis, from a patient treated with antithyroid drugs. These receptors came from a female donor with Graves disease.

This clonotype was seen repeatedly, ten times or more. The V gene is TRBV20-1, the J gene TRBJ2-3; unclear D gene. The germline V and J ends were trimmed by 3 bases and 2 bases, with 18 bases remaining between them. This CDR3 comprises 16 residues. The germline gives CDR1 DFQATT, CDR2 SNEGSKA (reference sequence). CDR3 in amino acids: CSASGSVRATTDTQYF. The CDR3 nucleotides are TGCAGTGCTAGTGGTTCCGTTAGGGCTACCACAGATACGCAGTATTTT.

This clonotype was counted between two and nine times. A clone one base away is much larger, so this may be a read error. This chain uses TRBV6-5 with TRBJ2-7, with 11 nucleotides matching TRBD1. V was pared by 2 bases and J by 2 bases, with 2 bases of the junction left unmatched. This CDR3 has 15 residues. CDR1 and CDR2 from the germline V gene are MNHEY and SVGAGI. This chain's CDR3 is CASSYRGQGAYEQYF. CDR3 DNA: TGTGCCAGCAGTTACCGGGGACAGGGGGCCTACGAGCAGTACTTC.

This clonotype has ten or more counts. This sequence joins TRBV18 and TRBJ2-7; TRBD2 agrees at 9 bases. Germline V CDR1 and CDR2: KGHSH, LQKENI. The CDR3 has 15 amino acids. The V gene end was trimmed by 6 bases and the J gene end by 5 bases; junction bases not matched to a gene: 11. CDR3 region: CASSPDGGRADEQYF. In DNA form, the CDR3 reads TGTGCCAGCTCGCCCGACGGCGGGAGGGCCGACGAGCAGTACTTC.

This clonotype has a count of ten or more. The gene calls are TRBV3-1 and TRBJ2-5; possibly TRBD2 for D (6 bases). With 1 base removed from V and 1 base from J, the gap between germline ends came to 7 bases. This CDR3 region has 14 residues. Per the germline V gene, CDR1 is LGHDT and CDR2 is YNNKEL (reference sequence). This CDR3 reads CASSQGLGQETQYF. The CDR3 DNA is TGTGCCAGCAGCCAAGGACTAGGCCAAGAGACCCAGTACTTC.

There are many counts of this clonotype. The V gene is TRBV10-3, the J gene TRBJ2-7, with 10 nucleotides matching TRBD1. CDR1 and CDR2 (germline): ENHRY, SYGVKD. J lost 3 bases, V lost 6 bases, and 2 bases had no gene match. The length of the CDR3 is 13 residues. The CDR3 DNA reads TGTGCCATCAGCGGACAGGGGGTCTACGAGCAGTACTTC. Protein product: CAISGQGVYEQYF.

This clonotype came up a few times. The chain is built from TRBV5-4 and TRBJ2-5; D perhaps matches TRBD1 (5 bases). The germline V gene encodes CDR1 SGHNT and CDR2 YYREEE (reference sequence). The CDR3 has 14 residues. V lost 2 bases and J 2 bases, leaving 10 bases between the germline ends. Written as DNA, the CDR3 is TGTGCCAGCAGCTTCGGCAGGGATCAAGAGACCCAGTACTTC. This sequence encodes CASSFGRDQETQYF.

Of note for this clonotype: One junction end does not reproduce the germline sequence, and a read error may be involved. This chain uses TRBV6-9 with TRBJ2-1; 7 nucleotides match TRBD2. Germline CDR1 and CDR2: MNHGY and SVAAGI. This CDR3 spans 15 amino acids. The DNA of the CDR3 is TGCGCCAGCAGTGAGTCGGTGGGGGGGGATAATGAGCAGTTCTTC. Amino acid sequence: CASSESVGGDNEQFF.

Ten or more counts support this clonotype. The rearrangement links TRBV7-2 to TRBJ2-3; the match to TRBD2 covers 12 bases. CDR1 is SGHTA, CDR2 FQGNSA, per germline. V dropped 5 bases and J dropped 5; count of bases not matched to a gene: 8. The CDR3 runs 16 residues. CDR3 in DNA: TGTGCCAGCAGCAGGACGCCGGGACTAGCGGGAGATACGCAGTATTTT. Translating it yields CASSRTPGLAGDTQYF. The whole variable domain, filled in from reference TRBV7-2 and TRBJ2-3, reads GAGVSQSPSNKVTEKGKDVELRCDPISGHTALYWYRQSLGQGLEFLIYFQGNSAPDKSGLPSDRFSAERTGGSVSTLTIQRTQQEDSAVYLCASSRTPGLAGDTQYFGPGTRLTVL.

This clonotype has ten or more counts. The chain joins TRBV7-2 to TRBJ1-1; 7 positions agree with TRBD1. CDR1 and CDR2 (germline): SGHTA, FQGNSA. This CDR3 region has 16 residues. Trimming at V came to 5 bases and at J to 3 bases, leaving 12 bases not matched to a gene. CDR3 amino acids: CASSPKGQLGDTEAFF. DNA of the CDR3: TGTGCCAGCAGCCCCAAGGGACAGCTTGGGGACACTGAAGCTTTCTTT.

This clonotype was recorded at least ten times. V and J are TRBV20-1 and TRBJ1-2; a weak D match, TRBD1 (6 bases). This CDR3 region has 13 residues. CDR1 and CDR2 (germline): DFQATT, SNEGSKA (reference sequence). Trimming pared 0 bases from V and 2 bases from J, leaving 7 bases between. The CDR3 spells CSARDGTNYGYTF. In nucleotides, the CDR3 is TGCAGTGCTAGAGATGGGACAAACTATGGCTACACCTTC.

In its sample, this clonotype was seen many times. The rearrangement uses TRBV7-9 and TRBJ2-5, with D possibly called TRBD1 or TRBD2 (5 bases each). The CDR3 loop spans 15 amino acids. V lost 3 bases to trimming and J lost 5 bases, with 16 bases between them. CDR1 and CDR2 (germline): SEHNR, FQNEAQ (reference sequence). The CDR3 region is CASSFDPGKGETQYF. The CDR3, as DNA: TGTGCCAGCAGCTTCGATCCCGGGAAGGGGGAGACCCAGTACTTC.

As to this clonotype: This may stem from a read error, because a much larger clone lies one nucleotide away. The CDR3 nucleotides read TGCAGTGCTAGGGGGACGGCTAACTATGACTACACCTTC. Encoded protein: CSARGTANYDYTF. This chain joins TRBV20-1 and TRBJ1-2; D possibly corresponds to TRBD1 (5 bases). The CDR3 extends over 13 amino acids. Germline V gives CDR1 DFQATT, CDR2 SNEGSKA (reference sequence).

Comments on this clonotype: This likely stems from a read error, as it lies one base from a far larger clone. The genes are TRBV12-3 or TRBV12-4 and TRBJ2-1; 8 bases are a match to TRBD2. The CDR3 has 14 amino acids. Unmatched junction bases numbered 10, after V lost 5 bases and J lost 10 bases. CDR3 sequence: CASSPGGRTYEQFF. The CDR3 nucleotides are TGTGCCAGCAGTCCGGGGGGGCGTACCTACGAGCAGTTCTTC.

For the CDR3, the DNA is TGTGCCAGCAGTCAGGGCCTACTAGCGGGAGGCACAGATACGCAGTATTTT. As protein: CASSQGLLAGGTDTQYF. V and J are TRBV6-2 or TRBV6-3 and TRBJ2-3; 11 bases are shared with TRBD2. The CDR3 contains 17 residues. Unmatched junction bases numbered 8, after V lost 5 bases and J lost 1 base. Per germline, CDR1 MNHEY and CDR2 SVGEGT.

This clonotype was observed a few times. This rearrangement joins TRBV18 to TRBJ2-6; D is ambiguous. Germline CDR1 reads KGHSH; CDR2 reads LQKENI. V shed 2 bases and J shed 1 base, with 3 bases lying between them. The CDR3 is 14 amino acids. DNA for the CDR3: TGTGCCAGCTCACCAGAGTCTGGGGCCAACGTCCTGACTTTC. Translating it yields CASSPESGANVLTF.

The chain links TRBV10-3 to TRBJ1-5; tentatively, D is TRBD1 (6 bases). Germline V CDR1 and CDR2: ENHRY, SYGVKD. The length of the CDR3 is 16 residues. V was clipped by 3 bases and J by 5 bases, with 17 bases between them. DNA for the CDR3: TGTGCCATCAGTGATGAGATCAAAGGGGGTTATCAGCCCCAGCATTTT. Its protein is CAISDEIKGGYQPQHF.

The sample holds many counts of this clonotype. The chain has TRBV9 and TRBJ1-6, with D possibly being TRBD1 (5 bases). The V gene's germline CDR1 is SGDLS and CDR2 YYNGEE. V dropped 0 bases and J dropped 14 bases, with 12 bases sitting between them. The CDR3 totals 13 residues. This chain's CDR3 is CASSVGAKGALHF. CDR3 coding DNA: TGTGCCAGCAGCGTAGGGGCCAAAGGGGCCCTCCACTTT.